Below, 5 T cell receptor beta chains from the same sample are listed, as sequenced in a study of T cell responses to AZD1222 COVID-19 vaccine. Libraries were prepared by immunoSEQ multiplex PCR; TCRdb keeps only in-frame clonotypes and omits some of them. The sample lists approximately 110,000 clones; about 90% were seen once. Material: peripheral blood, obtained on day 0 of AZD1222 vaccination. All receptors come from an adult in good health.

This chain connects TRBV29-1 to TRBJ1-1; TRBD1 agrees at 7 bases. V was clipped by 6 bases and J by 2 bases; unmatched bases: 9. The CDR3 loop spans 14 amino acids. The germline gives CDR1 SQVTM, CDR2 ANQGSEA. In nucleotides, the CDR3 is TGCAGCGTCGCACCAGGGGGGGGAAACACTGAAGCTTTCTTT. Protein: CSVAPGGGNTEAFF.

J is TRBJ2-7 and V is TRBV6-6; D is ambiguous. V was clipped by 5 bases and J by 4 bases, with 15 bases between them. The CDR3 covers 14 residues. Germline CDR1 MNHNY, CDR2 SVGAGI (reference sequence). The CDR3 bases are TGTGCCAGCAGTCTTGACCTCACGGCGTACGAGCAGTACTTC. This codes for CASSLDLTAYEQYF.

This clone was counted a single time. This chain links TRBV2 with TRBJ1-2; D call uncertain. Germline loops: CDR1 SNHLY, CDR2 FYNNEI. The V and J ends lost 2 bases and 4 bases respectively, with 5 bases between them. The CDR3 totals 12 residues. The CDR3: CASSERSYGYTF. The CDR3 DNA reads as TGTGCCAGCAGTGAACGAAGCTATGGCTACACCTTC. The variable domain in full, with the rest retrieved from reference TRBV2 and TRBJ1-2, is EPEVTQTPSHQVTQMGQEVILRCVPISNHLYFYWYRQILGQKVEFLVSFYNNEISEKSEIFDDQFSVERPDGSNFTLKIRSTKLEDSAMYFCASSERSYGYTFGSGTRLTVV.

The genes are TRBV5-1 and TRBJ1-2, with a tentative D call TRBD1 (5 bases). Per the germline V gene, CDR1 is SGHRS and CDR2 is YFSETQ. This CDR3 is built from 15 residues. Trimming took off 1 base at V and 4 bases at J, with 14 bases between the two ends. This CDR3 reads CASSLSWDSLYGYTF. CDR3 in DNA: TGCGCCAGCAGCTTGTCCTGGGACTCTCTCTATGGCTACACCTTC.

This sequence joins TRBV20-1 and TRBJ1-1; possibly TRBD1 for D (5 bases). CDR3 length: 11 amino acids. V lost 6 bases and J lost 1, with 6 bases in between. Germline V lookup: CDR1 DFQATT, CDR2 SNEGSKA (reference sequence). The CDR3 DNA sequence: TGCAGTGCCGGGGCGAACACTGAAGCTTTCTTT. This translates into CSAGANTEAFF.